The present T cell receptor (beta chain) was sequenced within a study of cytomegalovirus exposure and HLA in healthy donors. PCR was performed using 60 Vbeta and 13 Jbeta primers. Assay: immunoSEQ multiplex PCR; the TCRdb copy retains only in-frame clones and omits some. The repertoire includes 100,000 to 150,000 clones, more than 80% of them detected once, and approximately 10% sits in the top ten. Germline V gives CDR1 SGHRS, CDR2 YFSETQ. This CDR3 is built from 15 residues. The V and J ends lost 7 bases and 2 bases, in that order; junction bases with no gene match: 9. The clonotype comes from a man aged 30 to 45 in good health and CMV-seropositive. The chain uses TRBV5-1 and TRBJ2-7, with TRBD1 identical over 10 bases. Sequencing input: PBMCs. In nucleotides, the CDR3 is TGCGCCAGCCATCAAACCGGGACAGGGGCCTACGAGCAGTACTTC. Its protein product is CASHQTGTGAYEQYF.